This TCR beta chain appears in the sequencing data of a study of CD8 T cells in Susac syndrome. Note on this clonotype: Its antigen remains unknown.

Reverse transcription of roughly 0.45 to 1 ug RNA used random hexamers. Amplification of TCR beta CDR3 was carried out by immunoSEQ multiplex PCR, which covered 54 Vbeta and 13 Jbeta segments. A single record per CDR3 protein comes from TCRdb applying MiXCR to the immunoSEQ multiplex PCR reads. The sample has 100,000 to 150,000 distinct CDR3 sequences, 85% to 95% seen once. Sequencing targeted TCR beta in T cells from blood (CD8+ and CD4+). The authors negatively isolated CD8+ and CD4+ T cells and FACS-enriched TEMRA cells. Overall study results and limits: As the study acknowledged, the number of individuals who were part of its TCR sequencing and HLA analysis was relatively small.

This CDR3 is 14 amino acids long. V dropped 7 bases and J dropped 5 bases, with 14 bases sitting between them. This receptor was taken from a human donor with multiple sclerosis. The gene calls are TRBV12-3 or TRBV12-4 and TRBJ2-2, with D maybe TRBD2 (6 bases). Sequencing input: CD4+ T cells from PBMCs. The CDR3 protein is CASNFRGGTGELFF. The CDR3 DNA is TGTGCCAGCAATTTTAGGGGAGGAACCGGGGAGCTGTTTTTT.